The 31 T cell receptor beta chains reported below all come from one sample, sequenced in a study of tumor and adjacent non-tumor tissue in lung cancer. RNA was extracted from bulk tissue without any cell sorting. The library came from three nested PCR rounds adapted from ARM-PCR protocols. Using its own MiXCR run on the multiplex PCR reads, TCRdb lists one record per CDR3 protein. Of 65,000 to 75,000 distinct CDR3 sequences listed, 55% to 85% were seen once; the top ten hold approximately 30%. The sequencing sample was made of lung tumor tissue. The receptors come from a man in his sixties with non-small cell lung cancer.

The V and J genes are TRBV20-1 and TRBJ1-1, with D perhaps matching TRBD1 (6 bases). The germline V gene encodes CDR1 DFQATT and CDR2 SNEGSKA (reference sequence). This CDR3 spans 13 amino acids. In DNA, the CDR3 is TGCGCGGGGGCAGACCCCATGAACACTGAAGCTTTCTTT. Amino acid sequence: CAGADPMNTEAFF.

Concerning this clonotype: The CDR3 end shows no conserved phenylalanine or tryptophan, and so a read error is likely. As DNA, the CDR3 is TGCAGTGCGAGGGACAAACCTGACGAGCAGTACTTA. It translates to CSARDKPDEQYL. This chain joins TRBV20-1 and TRBJ2-7; D possibly corresponds to TRBD1 (6 bases). V gave up 6 bases and J gave up 5 bases, with 14 bases separating them. The CDR3 length is 12 residues. Germline V lookup: CDR1 DFQATT, CDR2 SNEGSKA (reference sequence).

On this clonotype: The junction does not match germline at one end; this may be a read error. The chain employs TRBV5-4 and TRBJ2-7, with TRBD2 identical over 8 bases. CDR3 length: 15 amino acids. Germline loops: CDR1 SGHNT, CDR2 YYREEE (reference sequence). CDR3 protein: CASSPHFGTSSEQHF. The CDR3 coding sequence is TGTGCCAGCAGCCCACACTTCGGGACTAGTAGCGAGCAGCACTTC.

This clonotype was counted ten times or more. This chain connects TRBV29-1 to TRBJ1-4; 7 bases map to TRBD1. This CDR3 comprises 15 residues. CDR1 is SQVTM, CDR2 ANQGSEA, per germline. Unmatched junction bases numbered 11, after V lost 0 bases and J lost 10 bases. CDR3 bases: TGCAGCGTTGAAGATCTAGAGGGGGCGAGCGGAAAACTGTTTTTT. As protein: CSVEDLEGASGKLFF.

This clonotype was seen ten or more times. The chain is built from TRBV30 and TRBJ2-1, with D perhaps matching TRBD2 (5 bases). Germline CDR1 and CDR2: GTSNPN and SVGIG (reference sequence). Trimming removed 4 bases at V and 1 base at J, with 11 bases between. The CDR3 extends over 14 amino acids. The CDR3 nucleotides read TGTGCCTGGACGTCGGGGAGATCCTACAATGAGCAGTTCTTC. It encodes CAWTSGRSYNEQFF.

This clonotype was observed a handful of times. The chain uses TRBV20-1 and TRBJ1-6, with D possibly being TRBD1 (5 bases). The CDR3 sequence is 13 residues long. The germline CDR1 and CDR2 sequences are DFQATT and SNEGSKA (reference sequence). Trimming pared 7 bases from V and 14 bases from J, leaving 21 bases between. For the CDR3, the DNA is TGCAGTGGCCCGGGACGGGCGCAGGAGTCCCTCCACTTT. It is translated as CSGPGRAQESLHF.

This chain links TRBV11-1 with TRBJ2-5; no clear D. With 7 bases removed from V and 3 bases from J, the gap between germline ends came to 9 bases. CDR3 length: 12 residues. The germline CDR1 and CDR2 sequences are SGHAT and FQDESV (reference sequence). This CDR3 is CASNRMEETQYF. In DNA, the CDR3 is TGTGCCAGCAACCGAATGGAAGAGACCCAGTACTTC.

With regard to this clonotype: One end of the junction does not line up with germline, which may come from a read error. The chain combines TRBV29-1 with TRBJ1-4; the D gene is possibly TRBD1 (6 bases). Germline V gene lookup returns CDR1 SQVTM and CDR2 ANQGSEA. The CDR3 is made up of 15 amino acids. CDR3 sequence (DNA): TGCAGCGCTCTGGGGGCCCCGGAGGGCAATGAAAAACTGTTTTTC. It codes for CSALGAPEGNEKLFF.

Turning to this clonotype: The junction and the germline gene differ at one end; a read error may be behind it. The CDR3 protein is CSVEFMLAGDYNEQSF. CDR3 nucleotides: TGCAGCGTTGAGTTCATGCTAGCGGGCGATTACAACGAGCAGTCCTTC. The V call is TRBV29-1, the J call TRBJ2-1, with 8 positions matching TRBD2. Germline CDR1 is SQVTM and CDR2 is ANQGSEA. The length of the CDR3 is 16 residues.

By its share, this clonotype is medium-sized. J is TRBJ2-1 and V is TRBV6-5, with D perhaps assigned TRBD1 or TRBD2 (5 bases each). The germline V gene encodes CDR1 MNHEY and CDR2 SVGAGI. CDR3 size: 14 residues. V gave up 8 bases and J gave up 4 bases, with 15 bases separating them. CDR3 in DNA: TGTGCCAGCTGTGGGGCGGGTTCTTACAATGAGCAGTTCTTC. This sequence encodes CASCGAGSYNEQFF.

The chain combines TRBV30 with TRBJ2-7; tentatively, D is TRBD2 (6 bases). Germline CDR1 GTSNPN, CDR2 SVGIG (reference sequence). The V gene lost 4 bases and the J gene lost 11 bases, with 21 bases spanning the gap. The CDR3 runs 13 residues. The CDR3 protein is CAWIPGVVREKYF. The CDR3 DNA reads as TGTGCCTGGATCCCGGGGGTAGTTCGGGAGAAGTACTTC.

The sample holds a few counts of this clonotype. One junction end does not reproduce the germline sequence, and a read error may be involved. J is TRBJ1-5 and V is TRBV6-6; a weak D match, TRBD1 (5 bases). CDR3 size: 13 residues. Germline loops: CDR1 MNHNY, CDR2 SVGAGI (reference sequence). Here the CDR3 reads CASRPNRNQTQHF. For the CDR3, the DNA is TGTGCCAGTAGACCAAACAGGAATCAGACCCAGCATTTT.

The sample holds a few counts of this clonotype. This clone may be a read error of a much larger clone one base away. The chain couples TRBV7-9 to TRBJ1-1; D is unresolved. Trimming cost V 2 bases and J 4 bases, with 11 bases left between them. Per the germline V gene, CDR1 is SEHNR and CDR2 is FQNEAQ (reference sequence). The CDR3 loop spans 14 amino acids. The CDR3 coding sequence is TGTGCCAGCAGCTTATTGGCGGGAGGCACTGAAGCTTTCTTT. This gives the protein CASSLLAGGTEAFF.

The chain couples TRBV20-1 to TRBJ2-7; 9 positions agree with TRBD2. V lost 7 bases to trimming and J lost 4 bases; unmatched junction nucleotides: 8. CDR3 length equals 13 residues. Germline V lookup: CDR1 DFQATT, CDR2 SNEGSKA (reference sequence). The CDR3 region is CSVGLAPTYEQYF. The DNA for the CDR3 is TGCAGTGTAGGACTAGCGCCGACATACGAGCAGTACTTC.

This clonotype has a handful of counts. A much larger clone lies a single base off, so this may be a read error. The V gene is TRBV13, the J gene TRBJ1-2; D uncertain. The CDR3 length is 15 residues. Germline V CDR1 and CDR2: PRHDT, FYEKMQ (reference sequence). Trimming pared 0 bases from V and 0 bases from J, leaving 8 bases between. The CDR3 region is CASSLGQDPNYGYTF. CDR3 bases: TGTGCCAGCAGCTTAGGCCAAGACCCTAACTATGGCTACACCTTC.

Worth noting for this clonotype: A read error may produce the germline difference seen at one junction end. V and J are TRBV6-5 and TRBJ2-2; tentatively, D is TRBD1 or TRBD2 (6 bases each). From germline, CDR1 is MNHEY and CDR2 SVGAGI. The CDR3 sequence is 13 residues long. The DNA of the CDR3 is TGTGACAGTAGTTACAAGGGGGGCGGGGAGCAGTTTTTT. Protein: CDSSYKGGGEQFF.

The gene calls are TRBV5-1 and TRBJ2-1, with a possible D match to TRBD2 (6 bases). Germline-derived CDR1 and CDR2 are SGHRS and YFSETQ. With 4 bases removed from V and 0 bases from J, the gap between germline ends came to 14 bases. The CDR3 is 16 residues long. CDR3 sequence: CASSREQANSYNEQFF. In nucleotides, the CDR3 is TGCGCCAGCAGCCGGGAGCAGGCTAACTCCTACAATGAGCAGTTCTTC.

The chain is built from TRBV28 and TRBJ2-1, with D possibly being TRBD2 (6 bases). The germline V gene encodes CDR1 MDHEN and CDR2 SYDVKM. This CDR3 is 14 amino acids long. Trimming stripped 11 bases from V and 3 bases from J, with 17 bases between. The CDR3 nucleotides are TGTGCCTCGGAGGGAACGGCAAGCTACAATGAGCAGTTCTTC. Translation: CASEGTASYNEQFF.

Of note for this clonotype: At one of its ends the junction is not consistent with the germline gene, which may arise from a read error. The CDR3 sequence: CASSARWTSPVYEQYF. In nucleotides, the CDR3 is TGTGCCAGCAGCGCGCGGTGGACTAGCCCCGTCTATGAGCAGTATTTC. The V call is TRBV7-9, the J call TRBJ2-1, with 8 positions matching TRBD2. The CDR3 consists of 16 residues. Germline loops: CDR1 SEHNR, CDR2 FQNEAQ (reference sequence).

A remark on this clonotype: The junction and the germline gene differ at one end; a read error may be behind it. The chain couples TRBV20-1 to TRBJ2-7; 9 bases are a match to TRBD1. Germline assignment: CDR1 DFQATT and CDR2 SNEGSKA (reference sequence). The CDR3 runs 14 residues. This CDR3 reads CIAKGQGESYEQYF. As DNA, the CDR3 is TGCATTGCTAAGGGACAGGGTGAATCCTACGAGCAGTACTTC.

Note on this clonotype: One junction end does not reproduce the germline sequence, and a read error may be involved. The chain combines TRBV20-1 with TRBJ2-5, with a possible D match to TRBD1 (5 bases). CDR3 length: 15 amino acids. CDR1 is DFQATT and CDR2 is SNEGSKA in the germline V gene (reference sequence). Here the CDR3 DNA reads TGCAGTGCTAGATCCGACGCAGGGCACCAAGAGACCCGGTACTTC. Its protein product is CSARSDAGHQETRYF.

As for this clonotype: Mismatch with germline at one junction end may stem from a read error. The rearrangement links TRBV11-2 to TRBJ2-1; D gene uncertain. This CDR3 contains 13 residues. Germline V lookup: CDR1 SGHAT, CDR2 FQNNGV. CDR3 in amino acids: CTSSLVLGGEQFF. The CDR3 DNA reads TGTACCAGCAGCTTAGTTCTAGGCGGTGAACAGTTCTTC.

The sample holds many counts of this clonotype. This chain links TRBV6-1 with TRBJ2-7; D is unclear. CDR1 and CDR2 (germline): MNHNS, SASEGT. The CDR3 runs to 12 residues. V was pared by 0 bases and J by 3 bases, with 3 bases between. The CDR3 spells CASSEASYEQYF. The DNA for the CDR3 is TGTGCCAGCAGTGAAGCCAGCTACGAGCAGTACTTC.

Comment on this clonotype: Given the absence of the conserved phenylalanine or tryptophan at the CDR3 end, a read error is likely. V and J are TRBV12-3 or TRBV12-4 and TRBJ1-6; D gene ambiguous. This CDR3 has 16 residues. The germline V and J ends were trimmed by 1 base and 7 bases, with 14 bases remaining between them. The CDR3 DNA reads TGTGCCAGCAGTTTAGTGCACGGGGTTGGAAATTCACCCCTCCACTCT. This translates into CASSLVHGVGNSPLHS.

CDR3 sequence reads: CASSEQKEQYF. The CDR3 nucleotides read TGTGCCAGCAGTGAACAGAAAGAGCAGTACTTC. The chain has TRBV6-1 and TRBJ2-7; D gene unclear. Germline lookup yields CDR1 MNHNS and CDR2 SASEGT. The CDR3 runs 11 residues. Trimming cost V 2 bases and J 7 bases, with 6 bases left between them.

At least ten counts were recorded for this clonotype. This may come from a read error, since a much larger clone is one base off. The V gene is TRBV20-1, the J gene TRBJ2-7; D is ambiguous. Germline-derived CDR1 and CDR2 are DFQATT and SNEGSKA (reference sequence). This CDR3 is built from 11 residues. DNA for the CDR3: TGCAGTGCGGAGAACAGCTACGAGCAGCACTTC. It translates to CSAENSYEQHF.

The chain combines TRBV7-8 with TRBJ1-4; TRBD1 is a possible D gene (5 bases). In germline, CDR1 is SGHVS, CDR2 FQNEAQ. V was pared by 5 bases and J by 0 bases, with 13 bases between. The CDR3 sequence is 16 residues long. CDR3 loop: CASSKWDHATNEKLFF. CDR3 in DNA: TGTGCCAGCAGCAAGTGGGACCATGCAACTAATGAAAAACTGTTTTTT.

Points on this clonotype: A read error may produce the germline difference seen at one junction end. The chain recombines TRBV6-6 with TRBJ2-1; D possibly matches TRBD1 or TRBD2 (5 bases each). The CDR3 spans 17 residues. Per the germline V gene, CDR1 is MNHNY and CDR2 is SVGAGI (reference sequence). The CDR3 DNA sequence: TGTGACAGCAGCCCACCTCCGGGACCGCCAACCTACTATGAGCAGTTCTTC. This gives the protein CDSSPPPGPPTYYEQFF.

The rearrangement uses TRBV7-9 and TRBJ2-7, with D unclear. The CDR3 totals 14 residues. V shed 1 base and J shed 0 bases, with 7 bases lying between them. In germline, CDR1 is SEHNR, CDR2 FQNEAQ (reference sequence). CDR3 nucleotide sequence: TGTGCCAGCAGCTTAGAATCCGGCTCCTACGAGCAGTACTTC. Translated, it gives CASSLESGSYEQYF.

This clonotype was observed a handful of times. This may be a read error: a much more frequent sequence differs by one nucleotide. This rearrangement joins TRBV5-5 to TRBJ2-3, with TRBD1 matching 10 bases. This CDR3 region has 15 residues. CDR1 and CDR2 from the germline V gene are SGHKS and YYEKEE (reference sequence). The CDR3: CVSSWGTGVGDTQYF. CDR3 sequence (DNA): TGTGTCAGCAGCTGGGGGACAGGGGTCGGGGATACGCAGTATTTT.

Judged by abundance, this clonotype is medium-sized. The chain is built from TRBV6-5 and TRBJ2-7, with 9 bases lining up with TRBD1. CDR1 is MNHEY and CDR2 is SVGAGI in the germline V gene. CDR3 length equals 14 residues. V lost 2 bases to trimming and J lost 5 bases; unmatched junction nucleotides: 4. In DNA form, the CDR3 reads TGTGCCAGCAGTTACAAGGACAGGGGCGACGAGCAGTACTTC. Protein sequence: CASSYKDRGDEQYF.